The source of this TCR beta chain is a study of CD8 T cells in ankylosing spondylitis. This clonotype was recorded at least ten times. Its antigen is undetermined. Study results and limitations: A TCR beta motif made of about eight highly homologous variants seemed typical of ankylosing spondylitis blood. The disease-linked clones had a CD8+ phenotype and low blood frequencies. Disease-linked clones reportedly concentrated significantly in matched ankylosing spondylitis synovial fluid.

Using its own MiXCR run on the 5' RACE reads, TCRdb lists one record per CDR3 protein. The profile covers about 250,000 distinct CDR3 sequences, with approximately 8.4% appearing a single time and around 4.4% taken by the ten largest. This CDR3 has 14 amino acids. V gave up 1 base and J gave up 2 bases, with 5 bases separating them. The germline CDR1 and CDR2 sequences are LGHNA and YSLEER. The rearrangement links TRBV4-3 to TRBJ2-2; unclear D gene. The source of this sequence is a female donor with ankylosing spondylitis or in good health (not recorded which). Source material: blood, either unsorted or a sorted T cell fraction (not recorded which). CDR3 region: CASSQVINTGELFF. Written as DNA, the CDR3 is TGCGCCAGCAGCCAAGTAATCAACACCGGGGAGCTGTTTTTT.